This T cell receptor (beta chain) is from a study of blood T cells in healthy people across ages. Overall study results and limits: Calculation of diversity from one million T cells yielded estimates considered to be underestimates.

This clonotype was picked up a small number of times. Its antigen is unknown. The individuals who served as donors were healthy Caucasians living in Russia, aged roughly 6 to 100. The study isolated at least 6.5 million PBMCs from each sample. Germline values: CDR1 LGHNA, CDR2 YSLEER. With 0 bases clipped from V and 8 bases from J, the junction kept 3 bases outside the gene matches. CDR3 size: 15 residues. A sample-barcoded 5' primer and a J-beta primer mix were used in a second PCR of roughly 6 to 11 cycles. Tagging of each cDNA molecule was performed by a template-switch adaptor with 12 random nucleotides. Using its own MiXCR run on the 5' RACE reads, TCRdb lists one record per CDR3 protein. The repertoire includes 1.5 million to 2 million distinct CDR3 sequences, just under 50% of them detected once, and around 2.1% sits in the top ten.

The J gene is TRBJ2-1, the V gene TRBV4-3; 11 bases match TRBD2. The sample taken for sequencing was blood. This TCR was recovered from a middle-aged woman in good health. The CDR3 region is CASSQELAGAYEQFF. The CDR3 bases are TGCGCCAGCAGCCAAGAACTAGCGGGGGCCTATGAGCAGTTCTTC.